The rows below give T cell receptor beta chains drawn from one sample of a study of blood T cells in healthy people across ages. TCRdb reanalysed the 5' RACE reads using MiXCR and keeps one entry per CDR3 protein. This sample has about 780,000 distinct CDR3 sequences; about 62% occur once, and the top ten carry about a quarter. Sequenced input: blood. The receptor source for this set is a man aged 25-45 years in good health. The CDR3 runs from the conserved cysteine through the conserved F or W. A D gene is named only where the DNA matches it firmly. Clone size is given for some rows only: seen once, a few or many times, or a class if the clone is expanded.

V	D	J	size	CDR3	DNA
TRBV20-1	.	TRBJ2-1	.	CSAADTTNEQFF	TGCAGTGCTGCGGACACCACCAATGAGCAGTTCTTC
TRBV6-2/TRBV6-3	.	TRBJ2-1	few	CASRPTRVGSYNEQFF	TGTGCCAGCAGACCTACCAGGGTTGGGTCCTACAATGAGCAGTTCTTC
TRBV24-1	TRBD1	TRBJ1-2	many	CATADETGGDYGYTF	TGTGCCACCGCCGACGAGACAGGGGGCGACTATGGCTACACCTTC
TRBV5-1	.	TRBJ1-4	few	CASRTGTHATNEKLFF	TGCGCCAGCCGCACCGGGACACATGCAACTAATGAAAAACTGTTTTTT
TRBV6-5	.	TRBJ1-2	.	CASSYSSGQYSAGGYTF	TGTGCCAGCAGTTACTCCTCAGGACAGTACTCCGCGGGGGGCTACACCTTC
TRBV20-1	TRBD2	TRBJ2-7	.	CSASMGGGSSYEQYF	TGCAGTGCTAGCATGGGCGGGGGAAGCTCCTACGAGCAGTACTTC
TRBV20-1	.	TRBJ2-7	.	CSADTGRSSYEQYF	TGCAGTGCTGACACAGGGCGTAGCTCCTACGAGCAGTACTTC
TRBV12-3/TRBV12-4	TRBD1	TRBJ1-2	.	CATTPTGTGPAFYGYTF	TGTGCCACAACCCCCACCGGGACAGGCCCAGCCTTCTATGGCTACACCTTC
TRBV6-2/TRBV6-3	.	TRBJ2-5	.	CASSAGPRGLQETQYF	TGTGCCAGCAGTGCGGGGCCCAGGGGCCTACAAGAGACCCAGTACTTC
TRBV19	.	TRBJ1-2	.	CASSIVSYGYTF	TGTGCCAGTAGTATCGTTTCGTATGGCTACACCTTC
TRBV20-1	.	TRBJ2-1	.	CSAGIGGNEQFF	TGCAGTGCTGGAATAGGAGGCAATGAGCAGTTCTTC
TRBV7-2	.	TRBJ2-7	.	CASRPKVSGAEQYF	TGTGCCAGCAGGCCAAAGGTATCGGGGGCCGAGCAGTACTTC
TRBV20-1	.	TRBJ1-4	.	CSALDPNRKKLFF	TGCAGTGCCCTGGACCCGAATAGGAAAAAACTGTTTTTT
TRBV7-9	.	TRBJ1-2	.	CASSPSRVGVDYTF	TGTGCCAGCAGCCCGTCCCGGGTGGGGGTTGACTACACCTTC
TRBV5-5	.	TRBJ1-2	.	CASSFSAGTYGYTF	TGTGCCAGCAGCTTCTCGGCCGGGACCTATGGCTACACCTTC
TRBV20-1	.	TRBJ2-1	.	CSAWPTNNEQFF	TGCAGTGCCTGGCCAACGAACAATGAGCAGTTCTTC
TRBV7-9	.	TRBJ2-3	many	CASSSQGDTQYF	TGTGCCAGCAGTTCGCAGGGGGATACGCAGTATTTT
TRBV7-2	.	TRBJ2-7	.	CASSYPLERNEQYF	TGTGCCAGCAGCTACCCCCTAGAAAGGAATGAGCAGTACTTC
TRBV9	TRBD1	TRBJ2-1	.	CTSSVASLGQGAGEQFF	TGTACCAGCAGCGTAGCCTCTCTAGGACAGGGGGCCGGGGAGCAGTTCTTC
TRBV29-1	.	TRBJ2-5	few	CSVDRGTEEETQYF	TGCAGCGTCGACCGTGGAACAGAAGAAGAGACCCAGTACTTC
TRBV3-1	.	TRBJ2-6	.	CASSQGRTGGGANVLTF	TGTGCCAGCAGCCAAGGGAGGACGGGTGGTGGGGCCAACGTCCTGACTTTC
TRBV13	.	TRBJ2-3	.	CASSQVGRDPGADTQYF	TGTGCCAGCAGCCAAGTGGGTCGGGACCCCGGCGCAGATACGCAGTATTTT
TRBV15	.	TRBJ2-7	.	CATSRLPGQGASYEQYF	TGTGCCACCAGCAGACTACCGGGACAAGGAGCCTCCTACGAGCAGTACTTC
TRBV29-1	.	TRBJ1-4	.	CSVRRGGEKLFF	TGCAGCGTTCGTAGGGGAGGAGAAAAACTGTTTTTT
TRBV20-1	.	TRBJ2-1	.	CSASQDGYNEQFF	TGCAGTGCTAGCCAGGACGGATACAATGAGCAGTTCTTC
TRBV11-2	.	TRBJ2-5	.	CASSRRGALGETQYF	TGTGCCAGCAGCCGGAGGGGGGCTCTGGGGGAGACCCAGTACTTC
TRBV27	.	TRBJ2-5	few	CASRLRASETQYF	TGTGCCAGCAGACTAAGGGCGTCGGAGACCCAGTACTTC
TRBV6-6	TRBD2	TRBJ2-5	.	CASSETSGGAAYNEQYF	TGTGCCAGCAGCGAGACTAGCGGGGGGGCCGCCTACAATGAGCAGTACTTC
TRBV29-1	TRBD1	TRBJ2-5	once	CSVGEGTGAEEQYF	TGCAGCGTGGGAGAGGGGACAGGGGCCGAGGAGCAGTACTTC
TRBV29-1	.	TRBJ1-5	.	CSIYPGGNQPQHF	TGCAGCATCTACCCGGGGGGCAATCAGCCCCAGCATTTT
TRBV20-1	.	TRBJ2-1	.	CSAPKGGTYNEQFF	TGCAGTGCTCCCAAAGGGGGGACCTACAATGAGCAGTTCTTC
TRBV3-1	.	TRBJ2-4	.	CASSLGLVRRRENIQYF	TGTGCCAGCAGCCTCGGCCTGGTGAGGAGGCGGGAAAACATTCAGTACTTC
TRBV6-6	.	TRBJ2-1	.	CASSYSRGQYNEQFF	TGTGCCAGCAGTTACTCGAGGGGCCAGTACAATGAGCAGTTCTTC
TRBV7-2	TRBD1	TRBJ2-7	.	CASSKTRDRHYEQYF	TGTGCCAGCAGCAAGACCCGGGACAGACACTACGAGCAGTACTTC
TRBV10-3	.	TRBJ1-2	few	CAISDEGNYGYTF	TGTGCCATCAGTGACGAGGGTAACTATGGCTACACCTTC
TRBV29-1	TRBD1	TRBJ1-2	few	CSVADRGDYGYTF	TGCAGCGTTGCCGACAGGGGGGACTATGGCTACACCTTC
TRBV7-9	.	TRBJ2-7	many	CASSPLSYEQYF	TGTGCCAGCAGCCCCCTCTCCTACGAGCAGTACTTC
TRBV20-1	TRBD1	TRBJ2-7	.	CSARRQGEGEQYF	TGCAGTGCTAGAAGACAGGGCGAGGGGGAGCAGTACTTC
TRBV20-1	TRBD2	TRBJ2-7	few	CSALTGAGGYEQYF	TGCAGTGCACTCACTGGGGCGGGAGGGTACGAGCAGTACTTC
TRBV15	.	TRBJ1-5	.	CAVSGEIGQPQHF	TGTGCCGTCTCAGGGGAGATTGGTCAGCCCCAGCATTTT
TRBV7-2	.	TRBJ1-1	few	CASTSPGGAYRLGTEAFF	TGTGCCAGCACCAGTCCGGGAGGGGCCTACCGCCTGGGCACTGAAGCTTTCTTT
TRBV7-9	TRBD2	TRBJ2-7	.	CASSYGTRAYEQYF	TGTGCCAGCAGCTACGGGACTAGAGCCTACGAGCAGTACTTC
TRBV6-2/TRBV6-3	.	TRBJ2-3	once	CASRPHRSTDTQYF	TGTGCCAGCAGACCACACAGGTCCACAGATACGCAGTATTTT